A single sample gave rise to the 11 T cell receptor beta chains below, sequenced in a study of CD8+ T cells in alopecia areata. RNA was extracted and reverse transcribed into cDNA as the sequencing template. The table came from immunoSEQ multiplex PCR; TCRdb's copy has only in-frame clones and leaves some out. Sampling found about 120,000 clones, none seen once. Material: lesional skin. The receptors were gathered from a C3H/HeJ mouse with alopecia areata. As its MHC haplotype, the strain has H2-k.

In this sample, this clone turned up many times. A mismatch at residue 13 separates the TCRdb protein from the translated DNA, so the protein presented here was translated from the DNA. These gene names are mouse names. The read terminates 3 residues ahead of where the CDR3 ends, so the germline J gene completes it. This sequence joins TRBV13-3 and TRBJ1-6; D might be TRBD1 (6 bases). TRBJ1-6 is sorted into the ORF group, with uncertain function. This CDR3 is 16 amino acids long. With 2 bases removed from V and 2 bases from J, the gap between germline ends came to 11 bases. Germline CDR1 is NNHDY and CDR2 is SYVADS. The CDR3 sequence is CASSDGGLTYNSPLYF. CDR3 DNA (partial): TGTGCCAGCAGTGACGGGGGGCTTACCTATAATTCGCCC.

This clone was observed a handful of times. Gene names denote mouse genes. The CDR3 end lies 4 residues beyond the end of the read and is filled in from the germline J gene. The V call is TRBV19, the J call TRBJ2-2; possible D gene TRBD2, 6 bases. CDR1 and CDR2 (germline): FNHDT, SITEND (reference sequence). CDR3 length: 14 amino acids. V gave up 5 bases and J gave up 0 bases, with 8 bases separating them. The CDR3 loop reads CASRWGSNTGQLYF. The CDR3 bases that were read are TGTGCCAGCAGGTGGGGGTCAAACACCGGG.

Comments on this clone: Gene names are the mouse ones. The read comes to an end 4 residues before the CDR3 does, leaving the germline J gene to fill in the end. This chain links TRBV13-1 with TRBJ2-1; 8 positions agree with TRBD1. This CDR3 region has 13 residues. The junction had 1 base not matched to a gene; V was cut back by 2 bases and J by 6 bases. Germline lookup yields CDR1 NSHNY and CDR2 SYGAGN. The CDR3 DNA, read in part, is TGTGCCAGCAGTGAAGGGACAGGTGCT. Its translation is CASSEGTGA. The entire CDR3 protein is CASSEGTGAEQFF.

This clone occurred a few times. The TCRdb protein and the DNA translation do not line up at residue 9; the protein shown here was made by translating the DNA. Mouse names are used for the genes. The CDR3 protein is CASGQGDSPLYF. The CDR3 DNA, read in part, is TGTGCCAGCGGGCAGGGGGATTCGCCC. This chain links TRBV13-2 with TRBJ1-6; TRBD1 matches at 7 bases. The read ends 3 residues early relative to the CDR3; the germline J gene fills the gap. TRBJ1-6 is labeled an ORF, and its function is uncertain. CDR1 is NNHNN, CDR2 SYGAGS, per germline (reference sequence). CDR3 length equals 12 residues. J lost 8 bases, V lost 5 bases, and 1 base had no gene match.

Remarks on this clone: Germline and genes: mouse. The CDR3 is cut off 4 residues early in the read; its end comes from the germline J gene. This chain links TRBV31 with TRBJ2-7; D is unclear. The CDR3 sequence is 12 residues long. Germline values: CDR1 GKSSPN, CDR2 SITVG. Trimming stripped 0 bases from V and 1 base from J, with 4 bases between. CDR3 DNA (partial): TGTGCCTGGAGTCTGGGGTCCTAT. This gives the protein CAWSLGSY. The whole CDR3 sequence is CAWSLGSYEQYF.

A remark on this clone: Mouse gene names apply. From the germline J gene comes the end of the CDR3, since the read stops 4 residues before it. The rearrangement links TRBV1 to TRBJ1-1; the D gene is possibly TRBD1 (6 bases). V was pared by 0 bases and J by 0 bases, with 11 bases between. Per the germline V gene, CDR1 is NSQYPW and CDR2 is LRSPGD (reference sequence). This CDR3 comprises 16 residues. CDR3 residues: CTCSADGGAANTEVFF. The CDR3 DNA, read in part, is TGCACCTGCAGTGCAGATGGGGGGGCTGCAAACACA.

Comment on this clone: All gene names here are mouse names. Read sequence stops 4 residues before the CDR3 end, and the germline J gene provides the missing end. The chain joins TRBV19 to TRBJ2-5; 7 bases are shared with TRBD1. Germline values: CDR1 FNHDT, CDR2 SITEND (reference sequence). This CDR3 spans 13 amino acids. The sequenced CDR3 bases are TGTGCCAGCAGCAGACAGGGAGGAGAC. As protein: CASSRQGGD. The full-length CDR3 reads as CASSRQGGDTQYF.

To note about this clone: Any gene name here is a mouse gene name. The CDR3 loop is CASSKTGGASAETLYF. Incomplete CDR3 DNA: TGTGCCAGCAGTAAGACTGGGGGGGCGAGTGCAGAA. The J gene is TRBJ2-3, the V gene TRBV19; 12 positions agree with TRBD2. From the germline J gene comes the end of the CDR3, since the read stops 4 residues before it. Germline lookup yields CDR1 FNHDT and CDR2 SITEND (reference sequence). V shed 3 bases, J shed 0 bases, and the junction held 2 bases outside the gene matches. This CDR3 region has 16 residues.

On this clone itself: Mouse gene names apply. The CDR3 DNA, read in part, is TGTGCCAGCAGTATAACTGGGGGCCCT. This sequence encodes CASSITGGP. The entire CDR3 sequence reads CASSITGGPEQFF. V is TRBV19 and J is TRBJ2-1; TRBD2 aligns across 8 bases. The read falls 4 residues short of the CDR3 end, and the missing part is taken from the germline J gene. The length of the CDR3 is 13 residues. Germline V gene sequence: CDR1 FNHDT, CDR2 SITEND (reference sequence).

This clone occurred a few times. Gene names and germline match the mouse. The CDR3 end is not reached by the read, which stops 4 residues before it; the germline J gene fills it in. The V gene is TRBV13-3, the J gene TRBJ2-1; 11 positions agree with TRBD2. With 6 bases clipped from V and 6 bases from J, the junction kept 11 bases outside the gene matches. Germline CDR1 and CDR2: NNHDY and SYVADS. This CDR3 is built from 16 residues. The sequenced part of the CDR3 DNA is TGTGCCAGCACCAAAGAGAAGGACTGGGGGGTTGCT. Residues: CASTKEKDWGVA. The full CDR3 protein is CASTKEKDWGVAEQFF.

This clone was observed a handful of times. Gene labels here are mouse ones. Sequencing ends 4 residues short of the CDR3 end; the germline J gene provides the rest. This sequence joins TRBV13-3 and TRBJ1-4, with D possibly being TRBD1 (6 bases). Germline loops: CDR1 NNHDY, CDR2 SYVADS. The length of the CDR3 is 14 residues. The V end lost 2 bases, the J end lost 4 bases, and 9 bases lay between the germline ends. CDR3 protein: CASSERDINERLFF. The sequenced CDR3 bases are TGTGCCAGCAGTGAAAGGGACATCAACGAA. Based on the CDR3 plus reference TRBV13-3 and TRBJ1-4, the full variable domain is EAAVTQSPRSKVAVTGGKVTLSCHQTNNHDYMYWYRQDTGHGLRLIHYSYVADSTEKGDIPDGYKASRPSQENFSLILELASLSQTAVYFCASSERDINERLFFGHGTKLSVL.